One TCR beta chain is described in this entry. The data derive from a study of T cell responses to AZD1222 COVID-19 vaccine. After removal of 2 bases from V and 3 bases from J, the junction contained 6 bases not matched to a gene. This CDR3 region has 16 residues. Germline V CDR1 and CDR2: MNHEY, SVGAGI. Assay used: immunoSEQ multiplex PCR; TCRdb lists only in-frame clones, some missing. This sample has about 140,000 clones, with roughly nine tenths found just once. The source was peripheral blood, collected on day 0 of AZD1222 vaccination. The rearrangement joins TRBV6-5 to TRBJ2-1; 8 bases map to TRBD2. The sequence came from an adult in good health. CDR3 sequence: CASSYESLAGYNEQFF. Here the CDR3 DNA reads TGTGCCAGCAGTTACGAATCGCTAGCGGGCTACAATGAGCAGTTCTTC.